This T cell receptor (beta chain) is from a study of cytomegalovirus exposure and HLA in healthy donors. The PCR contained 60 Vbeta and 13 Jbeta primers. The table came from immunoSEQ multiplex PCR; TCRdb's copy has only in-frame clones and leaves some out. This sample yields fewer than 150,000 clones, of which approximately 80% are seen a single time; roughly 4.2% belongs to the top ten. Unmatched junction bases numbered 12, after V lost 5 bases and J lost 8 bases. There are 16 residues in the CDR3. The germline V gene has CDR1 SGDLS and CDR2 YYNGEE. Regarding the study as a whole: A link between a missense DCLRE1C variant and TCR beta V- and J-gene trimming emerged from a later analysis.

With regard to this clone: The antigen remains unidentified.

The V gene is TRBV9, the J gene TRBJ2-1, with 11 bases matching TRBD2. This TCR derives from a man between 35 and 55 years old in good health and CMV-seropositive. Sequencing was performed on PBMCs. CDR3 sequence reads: CASSPSTSGSFYEQFF. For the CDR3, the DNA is TGTGCCAGCAGTCCCTCTACTAGCGGGAGCTTCTATGAGCAGTTCTTC.